One sample yielded the 10 T cell receptor beta chains listed below, sequenced in a study of T cell responses to AZD1222 COVID-19 vaccine. Measured with immunoSEQ multiplex PCR; TCRdb has only the in-frame clones, and not every one. This table has roughly 120,000 clones, approximately 85% appearing once. The starting material was peripheral blood, obtained on day 0 of AZD1222 vaccination. These TCRs come from an adult in good health.

The chain recombines TRBV6-5 with TRBJ1-1; D call uncertain. The CDR3 loop spans 12 amino acids. V lost 6 bases and J 1 base, leaving 6 bases between the germline ends. The germline gives CDR1 MNHEY, CDR2 SVGAGI. The CDR3 DNA reads as TGTGCCAGCAGGTACAGGAACACTGAAGCTTTCTTT. Translating gives CASRYRNTEAFF.

The CDR3 nucleotides are TGTGCCAGCAGTTTGGGACATAGCAATCAGCCCCAGCATTTT. It translates to CASSLGHSNQPQHF. The V call is TRBV28, the J call TRBJ1-5; tentatively, D is TRBD1 (6 bases). Between the trimmed V and J ends, which lost 3 bases and 0 bases, there was a span of 6 bases. Germline V gene sequence: CDR1 MDHEN, CDR2 SYDVKM. The CDR3 contains 14 residues.

CDR3 protein: CSVGATDTQYF. In DNA form, the CDR3 reads TGCAGCGTCGGGGCCACAGATACGCAGTATTTT. This rearrangement joins TRBV29-1 to TRBJ2-3; possibly TRBD1 or TRBD2 for D (5 bases each). Germline CDR1 SQVTM, CDR2 ANQGSEA. This CDR3 has 11 amino acids. V lost 6 bases, J lost 2 bases, and 6 bases lay in between.

The chain couples TRBV11-2 to TRBJ1-4, with D unresolved. Germline V gene lookup returns CDR1 SGHAT and CDR2 FQNNGV. With 2 bases removed from V and 6 bases from J, the gap between germline ends came to 10 bases. The CDR3 is made up of 14 amino acids. The CDR3 nucleotides are TGTGCCAGCAGCTTAAGTTGGACCTATGAAAAACTGTTTTTT. This encodes CASSLSWTYEKLFF.

The V call is TRBV7-9, the J call TRBJ2-7; D remains ambiguous. The germline CDR1 and CDR2 sequences are SEHNR and FQNEAQ (reference sequence). CDR3 length equals 17 residues. The V and J ends lost 1 base and 2 bases respectively, with 18 bases between them. This CDR3 is CASSLENVLTSTYEQYF. The CDR3 DNA is TGTGCCAGCAGCTTAGAAAACGTACTCACTTCCACCTACGAGCAGTACTTC.

This rearrangement joins TRBV28 to TRBJ2-2; 7 bases line up with TRBD2. This CDR3 has 14 amino acids. Germline V gene data show CDR1 as MDHEN and CDR2 as SYDVKM. The V and J ends lost 6 bases and 5 bases, in that order; junction bases with no gene match: 6. CDR3 nucleotide sequence: TGTGCCAGCAGCCTCCGGGAGGTTACCGGGGAGCTGTTTTTT. Amino acids: CASSLREVTGELFF.

This chain joins TRBV5-1 and TRBJ2-7; D is possibly TRBD1 or TRBD2 (6 bases each). Germline-derived CDR1 and CDR2 are SGHRS and YFSETQ. The CDR3 runs 16 residues. The V end lost 2 bases, the J end lost 5 bases, and 20 bases lay between the germline ends. This CDR3 reads CASSFKGWQGTDEQYF. DNA of the CDR3: TGCGCCAGCAGCTTTAAGGGATGGCAGGGGACTGACGAGCAGTACTTC. The full variable domain, its missing parts supplied by reference TRBV5-1 and TRBJ2-7, is KAGVTQTPRYLIKTRGQQVTLSCSPISGHRSVSWYQQTPGQGLQFLFEYFSETQRNKGNFPGRFSGRQFSNSRSEMNVSTLELGDSALYLCASSFKGWQGTDEQYFGPGTRLTVT.

The J gene is TRBJ1-1, the V gene TRBV27; D is unclear. Germline assignment: CDR1 MNHEY and CDR2 SMNVEV (reference sequence). This CDR3 contains 15 residues. Trimming stripped 7 bases from V and 2 bases from J, with 17 bases between. The CDR3 reads CASTSTGVLNTEAFF. In DNA form, the CDR3 reads TGTGCCAGCACCTCAACCGGGGTGCTCAACACTGAAGCTTTCTTT.

This rearrangement joins TRBV5-6 to TRBJ1-1; weak D call: TRBD1 (6 bases). The CDR3 totals 13 residues. From germline, CDR1 is SGHDT and CDR2 YYEEEE. V was trimmed by 0 bases and J by 5 bases, leaving 8 bases between them. The CDR3: CASSLGGRTEAFF. The CDR3 bases are TGTGCCAGCAGCTTGGGGGGGCGGACTGAAGCTTTCTTT. The full variable domain, in which reference TRBV5-6 and TRBJ1-1 provide the parts outside the CDR3, is DAGVTQSPTHLIKTRGQQVTLRCSPKSGHDTVSWYQQALGQGPQFIFQYYEEEERQRGNFPDRFSGHQFPNYSSELNVNALLLGDSALYLCASSLGGRTEAFFGQGTRLTVV.

The chain employs TRBV7-8 and TRBJ1-1; D perhaps matches TRBD1 (5 bases). Germline loops: CDR1 SGHVS, CDR2 FQNEAQ. CDR3 length: 13 amino acids. Deletions cut 4 bases from V and 11 bases from J, with 17 bases between. The CDR3 DNA reads as TGTGCCAGCAGCTCACGAGGAGGGGAGGGTGCTTTCTTT. Protein: CASSSRGGEGAFF.